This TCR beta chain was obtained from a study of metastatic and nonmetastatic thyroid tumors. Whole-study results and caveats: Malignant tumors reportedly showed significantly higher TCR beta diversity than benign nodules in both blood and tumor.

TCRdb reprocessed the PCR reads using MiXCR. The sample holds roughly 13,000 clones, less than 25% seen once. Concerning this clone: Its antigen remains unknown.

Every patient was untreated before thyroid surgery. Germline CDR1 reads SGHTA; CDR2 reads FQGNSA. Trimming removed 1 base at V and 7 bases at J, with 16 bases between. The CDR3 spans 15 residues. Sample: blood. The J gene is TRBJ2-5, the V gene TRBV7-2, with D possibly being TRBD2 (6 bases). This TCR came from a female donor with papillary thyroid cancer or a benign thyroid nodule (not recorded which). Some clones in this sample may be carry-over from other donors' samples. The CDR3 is CASSLETGLLVTQYF. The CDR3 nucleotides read TGTGCCAGCAGCTTAGAGACGGGACTCCTAGTGACCCAGTACTTC.